Below, one T cell receptor (beta chain) is given with its context. The data stem from a study of PD-1 and CTLA-4 blockade in melanoma. Measured with immunoSEQ multiplex PCR; TCRdb has only the in-frame clones, and not every one. The sample holds about 28,000 clones, approximately 90% seen once. V lost 4 bases and J 4 bases, leaving 17 bases between the germline ends. The CDR3 has 15 residues. The V gene's germline CDR1 is MNHEY and CDR2 SVGAGI. This rearrangement joins TRBV6-5 to TRBJ2-7; no firm D call. The sequencing here drew on CD8+ T cells from peripheral blood, taken from a patient given anti-PD-1 treatment. This TCR was recovered from a human donor with melanoma. CDR3 nucleotides: TGTGCCAGCAGTTCCCAGGACCTCGAAAATTACGAGCAGTACTTC. Translated, it gives CASSSQDLENYEQYF.